The rows below give T cell receptor beta chains drawn from one sample of a study of blood T cell repertoires in COVID-19. Libraries were prepared by immunoSEQ multiplex PCR; TCRdb keeps only in-frame clonotypes and omits some of them. In the table there are about 250,000 clones, about 91% of which are singletons. The source material was peripheral blood. The receptors were gathered from an older man with acute or convalescent COVID-19. CDR3s leave out the opening cysteine and the closing phenylalanine or tryptophan.

length,V,CDR3
12,TRBV18,ASSGQGANSPLH
15,TRBV19,ASSMPDRGSLGTEAF
14,TRBV18,ASSPESGGAGETQY
12,TRBV7-9,ASSLAGQQETQY
14,TRBV19,ASSGGLGGFADTQY
19,TRBV6-2/TRBV6-3,ASSYSGRLAYFDLAKNIQY
13,TRBV5-1,ASSLAGRYTGELF
11,TRBV12-3/TRBV12-4,ASSPGGGNTIY
17,TRBV1,TSSQEPGLAGGGDGELF
15,TRBV6-2/TRBV6-3,ASSYSEEGFLYNEQF
13,TRBV4-3,ASSQEGSPFYEQY
13,TRBV13,ASSLTGRLDYGYT
14,TRBV4-1,ASSRDRGLSYNEQF
14,TRBV6-5,ASSYSQYANTGELF
15,TRBV11-2,ASSVTGTSRVEETQY
13,TRBV5-1,ASSLSGGLSEKLF
13,TRBV18,ASSPTDTQNTEAF
13,TRBV12-5,ASGTPGTGIGEQY
14,TRBV28,ASSLLRGRLTDTQY
14,TRBV12-5,ASGGPRQGKNQPQH
13,TRBV5-1,ASSLDRVEGNTIY
14,TRBV7-9,ASSTAGTSANYGYT
13,TRBV3-1/TRBV3-2,ASSQQQGVVNEQY
12,TRBV6-2/TRBV6-3,ASSYRTGRTEAF
14,TRBV9,ASSVAPAGSGNTIY
15,TRBV5-6,ASSLLATGVTNQPQH
12,TRBV7-3,ASSWTSGAYEQY
12,TRBV6-6,ASGPGERYNEQF
10,TRBV2,ASGAPWGTQY
12,TRBV6-5,ASRGTGVGYEQY
12,TRBV11-2,ASSLDSRDETQY
13,TRBV28,ASSLGGPVFQPLH
13,TRBV7-2,ASSLDRGGNYGYT
11,TRBV19,ASGARGTTEAF
11,TRBV7-9,ASSFDTAYEQY
15,TRBV18,ASSRQGSGLAFYEQY
12,TRBV7-2,ASRFSGGRETQY
12,TRBV5-1,ASSSGQGTYEQY
8,TRBV2,ASSARAQY
13,TRBV15,ATSRDRQVPYEQY